This TCR beta chain was recovered during a study of T cell responses to AZD1222 COVID-19 vaccine. The wider study: Combined were second doses at about 4 or about 12 weeks.

This CDR3 is built from 14 residues. Trimming stripped 3 bases from V and 4 bases from J, with 11 bases between. CDR1 and CDR2 (germline): SGHDT, YYEEEE. Profiling relied on immunoSEQ multiplex PCR, and the TCRdb table lists in-frame clones only, not all of them. The sample records under 85,000 clones, 70% to 90% being singletons. The gene calls are TRBV5-6 and TRBJ1-3; D might be TRBD1 (6 bases). The material sequenced was peripheral blood, taken on day 0 of AZD1222 vaccination. This TCR came from an adult in good health. CDR3 amino acids: CASSSQGLGNTIYF. The CDR3 nucleotides are TGTGCCAGCAGCTCACAGGGTCTAGGAAACACCATATATTTT.